The clone carrying this TCR beta chain was seen a handful of times. Blood was collected once per donor into heparin, averaging about 110 mL. Reverse transcribing all isolated RNA meant expressed TCRB transcripts were sequenced. The protocol was immunoSEQ multiplex PCR, while the TCRdb copy is restricted to in-frame clones and leaves out a portion. In the table there are approximately 400,000 clones, approximately 15% of which are singletons. This entry comes from a study of beta chain features in type 1 diabetes. V dropped 0 bases and J dropped 7; count of bases not matched to a gene: 10. The CDR3 has 16 amino acids. Germline V gene data show CDR1 as SGDLS and CDR2 as YYNGEE.

This TCR came from a woman aged 18-29 years in good health. The source material was naive CD4+ T cells from blood. The chain uses TRBV9 and TRBJ2-1, with 7 bases lining up with TRBD2. CDR3 region: CASSVGWEGRINEQFF. The CDR3 region has the DNA TGTGCCAGCAGCGTAGGGTGGGAGGGCCGGATAAATGAGCAGTTCTTC.